The T cell receptor beta chain under discussion was sequenced for a study of blood T cell repertoires in COVID-19. Enrolled during active infection, Seattle patients were then followed longitudinally. In its sample, this clone was seen a few times. In the original processing: Amplification from reference gene primers served as the basis for estimated nucleated cell counts. Only in-frame clones appear in the TCRdb table, and some are missing; sequencing was by immunoSEQ multiplex PCR. The DNA gave D and trimming, while V, J and clone size come from that table. The sample records about 150,000 clones, approximately 84% being singletons. Material: peripheral blood. The sequence was obtained from a woman in her fifties or sixties with COVID-19, enrolled during active disease.

The CDR3 reads CSVEGAQPQSGNTIYF. CDR3 bases: TGCAGCGTTGAAGGTGCACAGCCTCAATCTGGAAACACCATATATTTT. The chain carries TRBV29-1 and TRBJ1-3; D call uncertain. The CDR3 length is 16 residues. From germline, CDR1 is SQVTM and CDR2 ANQGSEA. V was trimmed by 1 base and J by 1 base, leaving 14 bases between them.